The T cell receptor (beta chain) described here comes from a study of shared T cell receptors in the human thymus. Sequencing used immunoSEQ multiplex PCR; TCRdb keeps in-frame clones, though not all of them. The sample includes some 720,000 clones, 88% of them seen just once. V was cut by 6 bases and J by 1 base, with 7 bases left in between. The CDR3 has 13 residues. In germline, CDR1 is SNHLY, CDR2 FYNNEI. These data were likewise used in another study, on human thymus T cells. According to that study: Congenital heart defects were the reason for the corrective surgery that the donors, healthy Finnish infants, were having. Resections obtained during corrective heart surgery supplied the thymus tissue. The authors found apparently biased V and J gene usage in thymic and blood repertoires. Related work showed strongly overlapping thymic repertoires across unrelated individuals.

This clonotype was obtained from a boy in the first two years of life with a congenital heart defect. The material sequenced was thymocytes. The chain combines TRBV2 with TRBJ1-5; unclear D gene. The CDR3 nucleotides are TGTGCCAGCAGCAAACAGAGCAATCAGCCCCAGCATTTT. Its protein product is CASSKQSNQPQHF.